Below are 25 T cell receptor beta chains sequenced from a single sample in a study of blood T cell repertoires in COVID-19. Method: immunoSEQ multiplex PCR; TCRdb's copy keeps in-frame clones and lacks some. The data hold approximately 360,000 clones, with 90% observed a single time. The sample comprised peripheral blood. These receptors came from a man aged 18 to 29 with active or convalescent COVID-19.

The chain has TRBV6-5 and TRBJ1-2; 7 bases fit TRBD1. This CDR3 contains 15 residues. Germline CDR1 reads MNHEY; CDR2 reads SVGAGI. V shed 7 bases and J 2 bases; nucleotides not matched to a gene: 10. The DNA for the CDR3 is TGTGCCAGCAACCCGGGGGCAGGGGGGAACTATGGCTACACCTTC. This sequence encodes CASNPGAGGNYGYTF.

This clone appeared a single time. The chain uses TRBV7-2 and TRBJ1-2, with TRBD1 matching over 8 bases. The CDR3 sequence is 16 residues long. Germline lookup yields CDR1 SGHTA and CDR2 FQGNSA. Trimming removed 1 base from V and 4 bases from J; junction bases left unmatched: 8. The CDR3 DNA follows: TGTGCCAGCAGCTTAGAGGCGACAGGGGTCTCCTATGGCTACACCTTC. This gives the protein CASSLEATGVSYGYTF. The full variable domain, in which reference TRBV7-2 and TRBJ1-2 provide the parts outside the CDR3, is GAGVSQSPSNKVTEKGKDVELRCDPISGHTALYWYRQSLGQGLEFLIYFQGNSAPDKSGLPSDRFSAERTGGSVSTLTIQRTQQEDSAVYLCASSLEATGVSYGYTFGSGTRLTVV.

This sequence joins TRBV6-5 and TRBJ2-1; D is ambiguous. This CDR3 contains 15 residues. The V end was cut by 2 bases, the J end by 2 bases, with 10 bases between. CDR1 is MNHEY and CDR2 is SVGAGI in the germline V gene. CDR3: CASSYPGGAYNEQFF. DNA for the CDR3: TGTGCCAGCAGTTACCCCGGCGGCGCCTACAATGAGCAGTTCTTC.

The chain joins TRBV4-1 to TRBJ2-2; TRBD1 matches 7 bases. Losses at the gene ends were 6 bases for V and 0 bases for J; bases not matched to a gene: 4. CDR3 length equals 15 residues. The germline gives CDR1 MGHRA, CDR2 YSYEKL. Here the CDR3 DNA reads TGCGCCAGCAGAGGACAGGAGACGAACACCGGGGAGCTGTTTTTT. It is translated as CASRGQETNTGELFF.

This chain links TRBV19 with TRBJ2-7; a weak D match, TRBD1 (5 bases). V lost 3 bases and J 1 base, leaving 13 bases between the germline ends. This CDR3 comprises 15 residues. Germline V gene sequence: CDR1 LNHDA, CDR2 SQIVND (reference sequence). The CDR3 reads CASSIGQGPSYEQYF. Here the CDR3 DNA reads TGTGCCAGTAGTATTGGCCAGGGCCCTTCCTACGAGCAGTACTTC.

The rearrangement links TRBV30 to TRBJ2-2; a weak D match, TRBD2 (5 bases). The CDR3 contains 15 residues. V gave up 0 bases and J gave up 0 bases, with 8 bases separating them. The V gene's germline CDR1 is GTSNPN and CDR2 SVGIG (reference sequence). CDR3 protein: CAWSVPGTNTGELFF. In nucleotides, the CDR3 is TGTGCCTGGAGTGTACCCGGGACGAACACCGGGGAGCTGTTTTTT.

This chain uses TRBV21-1 with TRBJ1-3; TRBD1, as called in the table, went unchecked against the DNA. TRBV21-1 is flagged as a pseudogene. The CDR3 consists of 15 residues. This CDR3 is CASSKIRTLGNTIYF. In DNA form, the CDR3 reads TGTGCCAGCAGCAAAATCCGGACACTAGGAAACACCATATATTTT.

This chain links TRBV6-5 with TRBJ1-1, with D possibly TRBD1 on 6 matching bases. With 5 bases removed from V and 2 bases from J, the gap between germline ends came to 12 bases. Germline V lookup: CDR1 MNHEY, CDR2 SVGAGI. The CDR3 has 14 residues. CDR3 residues: CASSRQQGNTEAFF. CDR3 in DNA: TGTGCCAGCAGTCGGCAACAGGGAAACACTGAAGCTTTCTTT.

The genes are TRBV3-1 (or the pseudogene TRBV3-2) and TRBJ2-7, with 7 bases matching TRBD2. V was clipped by 6 bases and J by 2 bases; unmatched bases: 10. CDR3 length: 15 amino acids. Germline V CDR1 and CDR2: LGHDT, YNNKEL (reference sequence). The CDR3 DNA reads as TGTGCCAGCAGTCGGTCCTGGGGGGGAACCTACGAGCAGTACTTC. Protein sequence: CASSRSWGGTYEQYF.

This chain joins TRBV7-8 and TRBJ1-1; D is undetermined. Between the trimmed V and J ends, which lost 3 bases and 6 bases, there was a span of 14 bases. Germline V gene data show CDR1 as SGHVS and CDR2 as FQNEAQ. The CDR3 has 14 amino acids. CDR3 region: CASSLGSLSAEAFF. Here the CDR3 DNA reads TGTGCCAGCAGCTTGGGCAGTCTTTCTGCTGAAGCTTTCTTT.

The genes are TRBV18 and TRBJ1-2; the D is unclear. CDR3 length: 12 residues. The germline CDR1 and CDR2 sequences are KGHSH and LQKENI. V was trimmed by 3 bases and J by 4 bases, leaving 6 bases between them. CDR3 sequence: CASSPRLYGYTF. The CDR3 DNA reads as TGTGCCAGCTCACCGAGGCTCTATGGCTACACCTTC.

As for this clone: Other DNA sequences of this sample code for an identical CDR3. The chain is built from TRBV18 and TRBJ1-1, with D possibly TRBD1 on 5 matching bases. V lost 1 base, J lost 4 bases, and 7 bases lay in between. The CDR3 spans 13 residues. Germline V gives CDR1 KGHSH, CDR2 LQKENI. The DNA of the CDR3 is TGTGCCAGCTCACCACTGGGGGGCACTGAAGCTTTCTTT. It encodes CASSPLGGTEAFF.

In this sample, this clone turned up once. The gene calls are TRBV19 and TRBJ1-1; 8 bases align to TRBD1. This CDR3 contains 14 residues. Germline loops: CDR1 LNHDA, CDR2 SQIVND (reference sequence). With 8 bases clipped from V and 10 bases from J, the junction kept 15 bases outside the gene matches. The DNA for the CDR3 is TGTGCCAGTCACTCCCAGGACAGGGTTATTTTAGCTTTCTTT. Encoded protein: CASHSQDRVILAFF.

This chain links TRBV25-1 with TRBJ1-4, with 8 nucleotides matching TRBD1. Germline-derived CDR1 and CDR2 are MGHDK and SYGVNS. Trimming removed 3 bases from V and 8 bases from J; junction bases left unmatched: 11. The CDR3 is 16 amino acids. CDR3 bases: TGTGCCAGCAGTGACCGGCGGACAGGGTTAAGAGAAAAACTGTTTTTT. Its protein product is CASSDRRTGLREKLFF.

The V gene is TRBV4-3, the J gene TRBJ1-3; D gene ambiguous. In germline, CDR1 is LGHNA, CDR2 YSLEER. V lost 1 base, J lost 2 bases, and 9 bases lay in between. The CDR3 is 15 residues long. The CDR3 DNA reads TGCGCCAGCAGCCAAGGGCAGGTGGCTGGAAACACCATATATTTT. It is translated as CASSQGQVAGNTIYF.

A single count supports this clone. The chain joins TRBV27 to TRBJ1-1; D gene unclear. CDR3 size: 15 residues. Trimming took off 0 bases at V and 1 base at J, with 9 bases between the two ends. Germline CDR1 reads MNHEY; CDR2 reads SMNVEV (reference sequence). Here the CDR3 reads CASSLSRLGNTEAFF. CDR3 bases: TGTGCCAGCAGTTTATCCAGACTTGGGAACACTGAAGCTTTCTTT.

The V gene is TRBV5-6, the J gene TRBJ2-7, with 7 bases lining up with TRBD1. Germline V gene data show CDR1 as SGHDT and CDR2 as YYEEEE. The CDR3 sequence is 16 residues long. V gave up 0 bases and J gave up 4 bases; unmatched junction bases: 10. Here the CDR3 reads CASSLGTGAGFYEQYF. The CDR3 DNA sequence: TGTGCCAGCAGCTTGGGAACAGGGGCTGGTTTTTACGAGCAGTACTTC. The entire variable domain, with the rest obtained from reference TRBV5-6 and TRBJ2-7, is as follows: DAGVTQSPTHLIKTRGQQVTLRCSPKSGHDTVSWYQQALGQGPQFIFQYYEEEERQRGNFPDRFSGHQFPNYSSELNVNALLLGDSALYLCASSLGTGAGFYEQYFGPGTRLTVT.

This sequence joins TRBV9 and TRBJ1-3; TRBD1 matches at 7 bases. CDR3 size: 14 residues. The germline CDR1 and CDR2 sequences are SGDLS and YYNGEE. J gave up 8 bases and V 6 bases, and 11 bases lay outside the gene matches. The CDR3 sequence is CASTSTGQGDTIYF. The CDR3 nucleotides read TGTGCCAGCACCTCGACAGGGCAGGGAGACACCATATATTTT.

This clone has only a few counts. The junction and the germline gene differ at one end; a read error may be behind it. The chain has TRBV5-6 and TRBJ1-1; no definite D call. Germline CDR1 is SGHDT and CDR2 is YYEEEE. The CDR3 length is 14 residues. As DNA, the CDR3 is TGTGCCAGCAGCTTGGGAGTCGTCTCAACTGGAGCTTTCTTT. Protein product: CASSLGVVSTGAFF.

The rearrangement uses TRBV15 and TRBJ2-1; 10 bases line up with TRBD2. There are 16 residues in the CDR3. Germline V gene data show CDR1 as LNHNV and CDR2 as YYDKDF (reference sequence). Trimming took 3 bases from V and 3 from J; bases not matched to a gene: 5. The CDR3 sequence: CATSRGAGGNYNEQFF. CDR3 nucleotide sequence: TGTGCCACCAGCAGGGGAGCGGGGGGGAACTACAATGAGCAGTTCTTC.

The chain is built from TRBV6-6 and TRBJ2-7; 7 nucleotides align to TRBD1. Germline assignment: CDR1 MNHNY and CDR2 SVGAGI (reference sequence). This CDR3 region has 14 residues. V lost 2 bases and J lost 1; bases outside the gene matches: 2. The CDR3 bases are TGTGCCAGCAGTTACGCGACAGGGTCCTACGAGCAGTACTTC. It yields the protein CASSYATGSYEQYF.

The chain employs TRBV7-3 and TRBJ2-7, with D hard to call. This CDR3 is 13 amino acids long. CDR1 and CDR2 (germline): SGHTA, FQGTGA. The ends were cut back, 5 bases at V and 3 bases at J, with 11 bases in the middle. CDR3: CASSINGNYEQYF. The DNA of the CDR3 is TGTGCCAGCAGCATCAACGGTAACTACGAGCAGTACTTC.

J is TRBJ1-5 and V is TRBV2, with TRBD1 matching over 8 bases. Germline CDR1 and CDR2: SNHLY and FYNNEI. The CDR3 is made up of 15 amino acids. With V trimmed by 5 bases and J by 6 bases, 9 bases remained unmatched. The CDR3 DNA follows: TGTGCCAGCAGTCTAGGACAGGGATGGGTTCAGCCCCAGCATTTT. Protein sequence: CASSLGQGWVQPQHF.

The table lists this clone with a count of one. The chain couples TRBV3-1 (or the pseudogene TRBV3-2) to TRBJ1-4, with no clear D. This CDR3 has 15 amino acids. V lost 0 bases to trimming and J lost 0 bases, with 5 bases between them. In germline, CDR1 is LGHDT, CDR2 YNNKEL (reference sequence). In DNA form, the CDR3 reads TGTGCCAGCAGCCAAGACCCAGCAACTAATGAAAAACTGTTTTTT. The encoded protein is CASSQDPATNEKLFF.

The V and J genes are TRBV27 and TRBJ2-3; 9 bases fit TRBD2. The CDR3 runs to 16 residues. Germline assignment: CDR1 MNHEY and CDR2 SMNVEV (reference sequence). V gave up 5 bases and J gave up 2 bases; unmatched junction bases: 8. In DNA form, the CDR3 reads TGTGCCAGCAGTCCGACTAGCGGAAGAATCACAGATACGCAGTATTTT. Encoded protein: CASSPTSGRITDTQYF.